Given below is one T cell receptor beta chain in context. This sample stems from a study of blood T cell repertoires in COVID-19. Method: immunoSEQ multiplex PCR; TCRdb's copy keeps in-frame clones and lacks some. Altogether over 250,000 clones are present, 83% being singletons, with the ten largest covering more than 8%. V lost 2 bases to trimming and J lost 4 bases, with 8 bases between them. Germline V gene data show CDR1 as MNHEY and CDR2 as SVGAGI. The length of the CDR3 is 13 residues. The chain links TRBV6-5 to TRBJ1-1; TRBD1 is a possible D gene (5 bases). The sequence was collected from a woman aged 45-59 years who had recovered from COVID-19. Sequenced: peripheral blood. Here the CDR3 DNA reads TGTGCCAGCAGTTACGGGGCCGGCACTGAAGCTTTCTTT. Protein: CASSYGAGTEAFF.